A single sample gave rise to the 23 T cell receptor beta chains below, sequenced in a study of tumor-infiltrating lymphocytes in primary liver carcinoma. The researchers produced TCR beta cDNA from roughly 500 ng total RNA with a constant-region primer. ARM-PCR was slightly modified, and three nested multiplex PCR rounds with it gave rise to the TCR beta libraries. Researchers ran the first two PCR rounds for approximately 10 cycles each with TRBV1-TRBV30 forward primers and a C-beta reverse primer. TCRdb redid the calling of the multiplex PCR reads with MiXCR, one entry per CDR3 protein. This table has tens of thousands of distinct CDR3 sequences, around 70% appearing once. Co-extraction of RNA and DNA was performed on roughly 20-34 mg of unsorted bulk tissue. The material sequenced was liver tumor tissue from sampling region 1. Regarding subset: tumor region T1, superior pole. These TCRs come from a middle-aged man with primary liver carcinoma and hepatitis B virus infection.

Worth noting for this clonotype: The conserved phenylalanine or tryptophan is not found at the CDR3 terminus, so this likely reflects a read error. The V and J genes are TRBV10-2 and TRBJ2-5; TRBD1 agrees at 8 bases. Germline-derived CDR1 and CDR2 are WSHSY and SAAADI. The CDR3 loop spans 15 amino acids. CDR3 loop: CACSESDRGGETQYL. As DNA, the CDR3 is TGCGCCTGCAGTGAGTCAGACAGGGGAGGAGAGACCCAGTACTTA.

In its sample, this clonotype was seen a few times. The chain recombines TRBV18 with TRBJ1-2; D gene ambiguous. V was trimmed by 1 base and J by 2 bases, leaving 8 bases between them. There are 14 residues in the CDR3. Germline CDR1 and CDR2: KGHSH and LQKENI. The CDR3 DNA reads TGTGCCAGCTCACCACGAGGTGAAAACTATGGCTACACCTTC. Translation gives CASSPRGENYGYTF.

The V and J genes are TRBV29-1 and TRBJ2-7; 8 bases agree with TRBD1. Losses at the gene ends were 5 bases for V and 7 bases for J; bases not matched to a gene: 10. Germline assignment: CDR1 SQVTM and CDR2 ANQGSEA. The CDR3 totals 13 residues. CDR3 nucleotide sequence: TGCAGCGTTCTCCGGGCAGGGGGCTATGAGCAGTACTTC. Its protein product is CSVLRAGGYEQYF.

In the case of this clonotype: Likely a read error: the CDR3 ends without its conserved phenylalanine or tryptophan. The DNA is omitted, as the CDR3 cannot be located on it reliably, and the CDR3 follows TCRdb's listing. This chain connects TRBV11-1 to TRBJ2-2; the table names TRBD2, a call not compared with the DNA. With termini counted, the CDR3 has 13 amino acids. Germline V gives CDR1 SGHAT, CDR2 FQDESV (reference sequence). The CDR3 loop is CASSLLAGGELFY.

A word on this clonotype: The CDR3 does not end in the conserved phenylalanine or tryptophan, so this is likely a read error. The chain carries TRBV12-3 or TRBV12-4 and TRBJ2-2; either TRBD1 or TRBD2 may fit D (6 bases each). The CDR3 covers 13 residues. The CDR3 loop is CASSLPGAGDLFL. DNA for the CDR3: TGTGCCAGCAGTCTCCCGGGGGCCGGGGATCTGTTTCTT.

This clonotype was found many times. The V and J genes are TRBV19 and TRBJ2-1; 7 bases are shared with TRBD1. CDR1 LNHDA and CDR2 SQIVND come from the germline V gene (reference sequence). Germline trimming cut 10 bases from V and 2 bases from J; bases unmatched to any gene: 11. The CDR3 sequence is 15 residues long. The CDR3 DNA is TGTGCCACTGTAAACCCGGGACAGACCTACAATGAGCAGTTCTTC. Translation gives CATVNPGQTYNEQFF.

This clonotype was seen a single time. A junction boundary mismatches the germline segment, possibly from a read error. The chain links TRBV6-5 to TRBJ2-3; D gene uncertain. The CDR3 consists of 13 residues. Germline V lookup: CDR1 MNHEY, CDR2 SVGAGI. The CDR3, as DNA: TGTGCCAGCAGTTTAGACACCACAGATACGCAATATTTT. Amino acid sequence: CASSLDTTDTQYF.

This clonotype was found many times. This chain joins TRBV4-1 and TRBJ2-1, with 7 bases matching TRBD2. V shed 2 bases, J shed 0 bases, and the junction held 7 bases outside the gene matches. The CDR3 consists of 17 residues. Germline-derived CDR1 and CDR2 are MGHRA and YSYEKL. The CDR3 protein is CASSQQEAGASYNEQFF. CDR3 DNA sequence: TGCGCCAGCAGCCAACAGGAGGCGGGAGCCTCCTACAATGAGCAGTTCTTC.

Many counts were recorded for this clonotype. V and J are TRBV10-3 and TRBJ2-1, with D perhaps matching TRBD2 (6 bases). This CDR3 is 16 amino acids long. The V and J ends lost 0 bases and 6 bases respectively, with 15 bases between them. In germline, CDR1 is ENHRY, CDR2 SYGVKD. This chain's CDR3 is CAISESIGGSGNEQFF. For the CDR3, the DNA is TGTGCCATCAGTGAGTCGATCGGGGGTTCGGGCAATGAGCAGTTCTTC.

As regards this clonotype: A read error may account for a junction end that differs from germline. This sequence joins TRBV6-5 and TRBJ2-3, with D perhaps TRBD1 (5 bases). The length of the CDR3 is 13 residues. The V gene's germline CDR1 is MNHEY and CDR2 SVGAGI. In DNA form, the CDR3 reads TGTGCCAGCAGTTTAGACAGTACAGATGCGCAGTATTTT. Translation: CASSLDSTDAQYF.

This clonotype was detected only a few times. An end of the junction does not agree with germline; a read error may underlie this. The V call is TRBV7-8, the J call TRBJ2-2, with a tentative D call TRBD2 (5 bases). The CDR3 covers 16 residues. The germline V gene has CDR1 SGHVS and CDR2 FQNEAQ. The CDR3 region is CASSSWRSANIGELFF. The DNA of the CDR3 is TGTGCCAGCAGCTCTTGGAGGAGCGCGAACATCGGGGAGCTGTTTTTT. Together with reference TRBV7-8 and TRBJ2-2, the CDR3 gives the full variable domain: GAGVSQSPRYKVAKRGQDVALRCDPISGHVSLFWYQQALGQGPEFLTYFQNEAQLDKSGLPSDRFFAERPEGSVSTLKIQRTQQEDSAVYLCASSSWRSANIGELFFGEGSRLTVL.

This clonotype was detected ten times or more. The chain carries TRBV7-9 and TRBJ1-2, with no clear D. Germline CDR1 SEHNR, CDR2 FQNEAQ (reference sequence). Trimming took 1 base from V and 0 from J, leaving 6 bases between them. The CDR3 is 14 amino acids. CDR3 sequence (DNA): TGTGCCAGCAGCTTAGAAACAGCTAACTATGGCTACACCTTC. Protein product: CASSLETANYGYTF.

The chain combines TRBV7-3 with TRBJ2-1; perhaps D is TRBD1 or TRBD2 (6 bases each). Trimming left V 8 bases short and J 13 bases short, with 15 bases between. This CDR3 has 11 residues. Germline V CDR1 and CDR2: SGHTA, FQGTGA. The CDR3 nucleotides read TGTGCCAGCTACCGGGGGCGCCCTCAGTTCTTC. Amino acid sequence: CASYRGRPQFF.

CDR3 nucleotide sequence: TGTGCCAGCAGCTTGGCGTCCCTCAGCAACAATGAGCAGTTCTTC. This translates into CASSLASLSNNEQFF. The chain links TRBV11-2 to TRBJ2-1; no firm D call. The length of the CDR3 is 15 residues. Per the germline V gene, CDR1 is SGHAT and CDR2 is FQNNGV. V was shortened by 3 bases and J by 5 bases, with 14 bases between the two germline ends.

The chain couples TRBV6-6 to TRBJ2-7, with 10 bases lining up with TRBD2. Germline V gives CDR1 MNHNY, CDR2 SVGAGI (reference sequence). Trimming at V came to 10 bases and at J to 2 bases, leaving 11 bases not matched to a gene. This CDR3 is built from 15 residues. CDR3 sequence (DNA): TGTGCCAACACCATAGCAGCGGGAGGGCCCTACGAGCAGTACTTC. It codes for CANTIAAGGPYEQYF.

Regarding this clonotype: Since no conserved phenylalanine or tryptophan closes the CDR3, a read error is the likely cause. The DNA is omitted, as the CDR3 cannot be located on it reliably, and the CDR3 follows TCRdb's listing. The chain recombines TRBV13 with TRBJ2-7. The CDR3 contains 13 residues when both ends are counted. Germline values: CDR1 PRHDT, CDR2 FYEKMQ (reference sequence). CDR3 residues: CASSLGLAAEQYI.

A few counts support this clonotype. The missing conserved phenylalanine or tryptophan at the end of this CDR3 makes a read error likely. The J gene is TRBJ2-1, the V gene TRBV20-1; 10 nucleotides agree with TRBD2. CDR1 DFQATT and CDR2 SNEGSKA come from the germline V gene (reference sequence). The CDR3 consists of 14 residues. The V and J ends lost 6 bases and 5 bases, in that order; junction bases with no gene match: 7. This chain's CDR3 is CSALSGRANNEQFS. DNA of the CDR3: TGCAGTGCCCTCAGCGGGAGGGCAAACAATGAGCAGTTCTCC.

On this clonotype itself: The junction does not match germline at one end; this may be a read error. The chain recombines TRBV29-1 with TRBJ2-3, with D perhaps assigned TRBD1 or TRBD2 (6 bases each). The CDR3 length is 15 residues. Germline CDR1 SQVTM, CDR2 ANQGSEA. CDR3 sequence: CSEQQGLLSTDTHYF. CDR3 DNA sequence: TGCAGCGAGCAACAGGGACTCCTTAGCACAGATACGCATTATTTT.

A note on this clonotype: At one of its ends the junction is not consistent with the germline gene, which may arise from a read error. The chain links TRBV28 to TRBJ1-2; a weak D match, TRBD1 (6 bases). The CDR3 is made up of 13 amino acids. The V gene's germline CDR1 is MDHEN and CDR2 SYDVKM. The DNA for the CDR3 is TGTGCCAGCACCGAGGGGGTAGGGTATGGCCACACCTTC. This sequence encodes CASTEGVGYGHTF.

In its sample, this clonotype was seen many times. The CDR3 nucleotides are TGTGCCAGCAGCCACCCCACAGGGGATGAAGCTTTCTTT. Translated: CASSHPTGDEAFF. The chain is built from TRBV4-2 and TRBJ1-1; 7 bases agree with TRBD1. V was pared by 3 bases and J by 7 bases, with 5 bases of the junction left unmatched. CDR3 length: 13 amino acids. The V gene's germline CDR1 is LGHNA and CDR2 YNFKEQ.

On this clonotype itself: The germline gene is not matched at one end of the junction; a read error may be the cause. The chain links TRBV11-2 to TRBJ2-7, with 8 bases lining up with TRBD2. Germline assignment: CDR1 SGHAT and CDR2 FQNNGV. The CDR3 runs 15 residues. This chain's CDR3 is CARSIPGLGIHERYF. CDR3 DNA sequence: TGTGCCAGGAGCATCCCGGGACTAGGGATCCACGAGCGGTACTTC.

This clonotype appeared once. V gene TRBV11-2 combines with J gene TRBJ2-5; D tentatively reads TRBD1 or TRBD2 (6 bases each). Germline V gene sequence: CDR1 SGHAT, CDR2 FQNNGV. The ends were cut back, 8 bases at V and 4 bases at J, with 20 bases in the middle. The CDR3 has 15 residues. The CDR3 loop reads CASVELTGAGETQYF. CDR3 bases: TGTGCCAGCGTCGAACTGACAGGAGCGGGAGAGACCCAGTACTTC.

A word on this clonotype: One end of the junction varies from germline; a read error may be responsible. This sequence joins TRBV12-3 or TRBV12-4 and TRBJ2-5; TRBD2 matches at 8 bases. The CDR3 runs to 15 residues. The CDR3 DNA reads TGTACCAGCGGTGCCCTCGGACTAGCAGGGGAGACCCAGTACTTC. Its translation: CTSGALGLAGETQYF.